The rows below give T cell receptor beta chains drawn from one sample of a study of shared clonotypes between healthy human individuals. Sequencing used immunoSEQ multiplex PCR; TCRdb keeps in-frame clones, though not all of them. This sample carries around 1.9 million clones, under 95% of them seen once, and the ten largest clones take more than 1.5%. Source material: naive CD8+ T cells from PBMCs. All receptors derive from a man in his late teens or twenties in good health. Some clones in this sample may be carry-over from other donors' samples. CDR3s include the opening cysteine and the closing phenylalanine or tryptophan. The D gene is left open where the match is weak. Clone sizes are given selectively: once, few, many, or a class where the clone is expanded.

D,J,V,size,CDR3,DNA
NA,TRBJ2-2,TRBV7-2,NA,CASSLGRGSGELFF,TGTGCCAGCAGCTTAGGGCGGGGTTCCGGGGAGCTGTTTTTT
TRBD1,TRBJ1-1,TRBV19,NA,CASSYRGPNTEAFF,TGTGCCAGTAGCTACAGGGGACCGAACACTGAAGCTTTCTTT
TRBD2,TRBJ2-5,TRBV5-8,NA,CASSLGLAGAKETQYF,TGTGCCAGCAGCTTAGGACTAGCGGGAGCTAAAGAGACCCAGTACTTC
NA,TRBJ1-1,TRBV13,few,CASNHLGGGWTEAFF,TGTGCCAGCAACCACCTGGGGGGAGGTTGGACTGAAGCTTTCTTT
NA,TRBJ2-1,TRBV15,once,CATSRELHKTDNEQFF,TGTGCCACCAGCAGAGAACTACATAAAACAGACAATGAGCAGTTCTTC
NA,TRBJ2-5,TRBV21-1,NA,CASSSHRLKGETQYF,TGTGCCAGCAGCTCTCACCGCCTGAAAGGGGAGACCCAGTACTTC
NA,TRBJ2-3,TRBV7-9,NA,CASSTPRDTQYF,TGTGCCAGCAGCACCCCTCGGGATACGCAGTATTTT
NA,TRBJ2-7,TRBV19,NA,CASSIATAGHYEQYF,TGTGCCAGTAGTATTGCCACAGCGGGACACTACGAGCAGTACTTC
NA,TRBJ2-5,TRBV5-1,NA,CASRAYGGLQETQYF,TGCGCCAGCAGAGCCTACGGGGGCCTACAAGAGACCCAGTACTTC
NA,TRBJ1-2,TRBV10-1,few,CASSESRVPSVHGYTF,TGCGCCAGCAGTGAGTCCAGGGTGCCATCGGTGCATGGCTACACCTTC
NA,TRBJ1-1,TRBV30,NA,CAIERESTEAFF,TGTGCCATTGAAAGGGAATCCACTGAAGCTTTCTTT
NA,TRBJ1-4,TRBV27,NA,CASIARFGRVNEKLFF,TGTGCCAGCATCGCCAGGTTTGGACGGGTTAATGAAAAACTGTTTTTT
NA,TRBJ1-3,TRBV5-8,NA,CASSFSEGNTIYF,TGTGCCAGCAGCTTTTCCGAGGGAAACACCATATATTTT
TRBD2,TRBJ2-7,TRBV4-1,NA,CASSQDQSGLASYEQYF,TGCGCCAGCAGCCAAGACCAGTCGGGACTAGCGAGCTACGAGCAGTACTTC
NA,TRBJ2-5,TRBV4-2,NA,CASSQVGVQQETQYF,TGTGCCAGCAGCCAAGTCGGAGTTCAACAAGAGACCCAGTACTTC
NA,TRBJ1-1,TRBV9,NA,CASSVDSRTEAFF,TGTGCCAGCAGCGTAGATTCCCGGACTGAAGCTTTCTTT
TRBD1,TRBJ2-3,TRBV7-6,NA,CASSLGTGTGVADTQYF,TGTGCCAGCAGCTTAGGAACCGGGACAGGGGTCGCAGATACGCAGTATTTT
NA,TRBJ2-1,TRBV6-6,NA,CASSTTGRSSYNEQFF,TGTGCCAGCAGTACGACAGGCCGTAGCTCCTACAATGAGCAGTTCTTC
TRBD1,TRBJ1-1,TRBV10-3,NA,CAISDKGTGGLGTEAFF,TGTGCCATCAGTGACAAAGGGACAGGGGGCTTGGGAACTGAAGCTTTCTTT
NA,TRBJ2-7,TRBV18,NA,CASSLAASGREQYF,TGTGCCAGCTCACTCGCCGCCTCAGGGCGCGAGCAGTACTTC
NA,TRBJ2-5,TRBV18,NA,CASSPGRQETQYF,TGTGCCAGCTCACCAGGCAGACAAGAGACCCAGTACTTC
TRBD1,TRBJ2-7,TRBV7-9,NA,CASSPRGRQGDHEQYF,TGTGCCAGCAGCCCAAGGGGGAGACAGGGGGATCACGAGCAGTACTTC
TRBD2,TRBJ2-2,TRBV5-1,NA,CASSRGLAGVGGELFF,TGCGCCAGCAGCCGAGGACTAGCGGGAGTCGGTGGGGAGCTGTTTTTT
TRBD1,TRBJ2-7,TRBV10-3,NA,CAISPGQGARLAGEYEQYF,TGTGCCATCAGTCCCGGACAGGGGGCGCGGTTAGCGGGGGAATACGAGCAGTACTTC
TRBD2,TRBJ2-1,TRBV9,NA,CASSVSAAGGHEQFF,TGTGCCAGCAGCGTCTCTGCAGCGGGAGGGCATGAGCAGTTCTTC
NA,TRBJ2-1,TRBV7-2,NA,CASSFGAYNEQFF,TGTGCCAGCAGCTTCGGGGCCTACAATGAGCAGTTCTTC
TRBD2,TRBJ2-4,TRBV7-8,NA,CASSIAGGGKNIQYF,TGTGCCAGCAGCATAGCGGGAGGGGGAAAAAACATTCAGTACTTC
TRBD1,TRBJ1-2,TRBV4-1,NA,CASSHISGTGTGYTF,TGCGCCAGCAGCCACATATCCGGGACAGGGACTGGCTACACCTTC
TRBD1,TRBJ2-5,TRBV2,NA,CASSTTDRGLETQYF,TGTGCCAGCAGTACAACGGACAGGGGGCTAGAGACCCAGTACTTC
NA,TRBJ2-7,TRBV5-4,NA,CASSLGTGTYEQYF,TGTGCCAGCAGCTTGGGGACTGGTACCTACGAGCAGTACTTC
NA,TRBJ2-7,TRBV6-5,NA,CASSISGETYEQYF,TGTGCCAGCAGTATATCGGGGGAGACCTACGAGCAGTACTTC
NA,TRBJ2-2,TRBV5-1,NA,CASSLVAANTGELFF,TGCGCCAGCAGCTTGGTGGCAGCGAACACCGGGGAGCTGTTTTTT
NA,TRBJ1-1,TRBV27,NA,CASSLLLGPEAFF,TGTGCCAGCAGTTTGCTCCTGGGGCCTGAAGCTTTCTTT
NA,TRBJ2-1,TRBV19,NA,CASRPVRSDGHEQFF,TGTGCCAGTAGACCCGTAAGGTCGGACGGCCATGAGCAGTTCTTC
TRBD2,TRBJ2-3,TRBV7-9,once,CASSLPVGGSSTDTQYF,TGTGCCAGCAGCTTGCCAGTGGGAGGGTCTAGCACAGATACGCAGTATTTT
TRBD2,TRBJ2-1,TRBV7-6,NA,CASSLAGLAGGDNEQFF,TGTGCCAGCAGCTTAGCTGGACTAGCGGGAGGGGACAATGAGCAGTTCTTC
NA,TRBJ2-2,TRBV25-1,NA,CASSGIFGTGELFF,TGTGCCAGCAGTGGTATTTTCGGTACCGGGGAGCTGTTTTTT
NA,TRBJ1-5,TRBV5-8,NA,CASSPAPKDQLYSYQPQHF,TGTGCCAGCAGCCCGGCCCCCAAAGATCAATTGTATTCCTATCAGCCCCAGCATTTT
TRBD2,TRBJ2-7,TRBV7-2,NA,CASSIGTSGAPYEQYF,TGTGCCAGCAGCATCGGGACTAGCGGGGCCCCCTACGAGCAGTACTTC
NA,TRBJ2-1,TRBV6-1,NA,CASTEQERNYNEQFF,TGTGCCAGCACCGAACAGGAGCGTAACTACAATGAGCAGTTCTTC
NA,TRBJ2-2,TRBV28,NA,CASSPGAGELFF,TGTGCCAGCAGCCCGGGGGCCGGGGAGCTGTTTTTT
NA,TRBJ1-5,TRBV5-6,NA,CASSLGQGSNQPQHF,TGTGCCAGCAGCTTGGGTCAGGGGAGCAATCAGCCCCAGCATTTT
NA,TRBJ1-1,TRBV27,NA,CASSLGGRVGTEAFF,TGTGCCAGCAGTTTAGGTGGTCGAGTTGGCACTGAAGCTTTCTTT
NA,TRBJ2-1,TRBV4-1,NA,CASSPYGSAYNEQFF,TGCGCCAGCAGCCCCTATGGTAGCGCGTACAATGAGCAGTTCTTC
NA,TRBJ2-5,TRBV29-1,once,CSVDGTPPWTQYF,TGCAGCGTTGACGGGACACCCCCCTGGACCCAGTACTTC
NA,TRBJ2-7,TRBV11-2,NA,CASRTSGQGSYEQYF,TGTGCCAGCAGGACAAGCGGCCAGGGGTCCTACGAGCAGTACTTC
TRBD2,TRBJ2-1,TRBV9,NA,CASSVAGGTYNEQFF,TGTGCCAGCAGCGTAGCGGGAGGGACCTACAATGAGCAGTTCTTC
NA,TRBJ2-5,TRBV5-6,NA,CASSRLVETQYF,TGTGCCAGCAGCCGTCTTGTGGAGACCCAGTACTTC
NA,TRBJ2-1,TRBV7-3,NA,CASSLIGGTYNEQFF,TGTGCCAGCAGCTTAATTGGCGGGACCTACAATGAGCAGTTCTTC
NA,TRBJ2-1,TRBV27,once,CASSWMRGSYNEQFF,TGTGCCAGCAGTTGGATGCGCGGTTCCTACAATGAGCAGTTCTTC
TRBD1,TRBJ2-3,TRBV10-3,NA,CAISESPGGSSTDTQYF,TGTGCCATCAGTGAGTCACCAGGGGGATCTAGCACAGATACGCAGTATTTT
NA,TRBJ2-2,TRBV5-6,NA,CASSGETGMNTGELFF,TGTGCCAGCAGCGGAGAGACAGGAATGAACACCGGGGAGCTGTTTTTT
TRBD1,TRBJ1-1,TRBV6-6,few,CASIFTWDRGAFF,TGTGCCAGCATTTTTACCTGGGACAGAGGAGCTTTCTTT